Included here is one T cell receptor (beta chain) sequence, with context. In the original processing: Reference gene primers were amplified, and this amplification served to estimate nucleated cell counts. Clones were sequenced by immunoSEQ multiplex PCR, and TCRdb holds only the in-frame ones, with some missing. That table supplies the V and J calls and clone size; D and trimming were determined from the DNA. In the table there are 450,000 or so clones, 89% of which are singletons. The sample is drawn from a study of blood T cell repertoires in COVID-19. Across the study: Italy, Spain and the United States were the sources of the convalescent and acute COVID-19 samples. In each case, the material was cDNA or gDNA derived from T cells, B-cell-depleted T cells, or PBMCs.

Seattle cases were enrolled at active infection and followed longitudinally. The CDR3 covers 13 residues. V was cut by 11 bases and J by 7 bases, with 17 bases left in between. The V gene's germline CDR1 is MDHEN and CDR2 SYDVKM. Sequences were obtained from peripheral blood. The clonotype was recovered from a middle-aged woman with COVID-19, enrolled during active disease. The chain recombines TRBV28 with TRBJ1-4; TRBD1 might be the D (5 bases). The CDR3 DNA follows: TGTGCCGGAAGGGTGCAGGGTGGTGAAAAACTGTTTTTT. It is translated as CAGRVQGGEKLFF.